This T cell receptor (beta chain) derives from a study of shared clonotypes between healthy human individuals. Study details: Used for every donor were three CD4 naive, three CD4 memory, two CD8 naive and one CD8 memory plate.

Remarks on this clone: Its antigen is undetermined.

In the naive CD8 group, cells lacked CD45RO and were positively selected for CCR7, so terminally differentiated effector memory CD45RA+ cells were left out. Donors were Caucasian adults residing in Nashville, Tennessee, USA. Findings of the study overall: Rarefaction revealed incomplete sorted-subset sequencing despite large depth.

An approximately 180 ng quantity of DNA, tens of thousands of T cell genomes, went into the sorted-subset replicate PCRs. Profiled with immunoSEQ multiplex PCR; TCRdb holds only in-frame clones, not every one. The sample comprises some 1,900,000 clones, about 95% of which are singletons, and approximately 1% rests with the top ten. V lost 5 bases to trimming and J lost 3 bases; unmatched junction nucleotides: 3. Germline V gene sequence: CDR1 SEHNR, CDR2 FQNEAQ (reference sequence). CDR3 length equals 13 residues. V usage is TRBV7-9 and J usage is TRBJ2-7, with 8 positions matching TRBD2. Sequencing was carried out using naive CD8+ T cells sorted from blood. The origin of this receptor is a man between 18 and 29 years old in good health. In nucleotides, the CDR3 is TGTGCCAGCAGCCCGGGGGGGATCTACGAGCAGTACTTC. Translated, it gives CASSPGGIYEQYF.